This T cell receptor beta chain came from a study of blood T cell repertoires in COVID-19. Study-level information: PBMCs, B-cell-depleted T cells, or T cells provided the cDNA or gDNA that made up the material.

Seattle-derived patients entered the study during active infection and were followed longitudinally. With 4 bases clipped from V and 3 bases from J, the junction kept 6 bases outside the gene matches. This CDR3 is 15 amino acids long. In germline, CDR1 is LNHDA, CDR2 SQIVND (reference sequence). Assay: immunoSEQ multiplex PCR; the TCRdb copy retains only in-frame clones and omits some. The data contain around 320,000 clones, roughly 90% of them singletons. This rearrangement joins TRBV19 to TRBJ2-3; TRBD2 matches at 8 bases. The sequencing sample was made of peripheral blood. This receptor was identified in a woman under 40 with COVID-19, enrolled during active disease. The DNA for the CDR3 is TGTGCCAGTAGTACCCTTGGCGGGGGGACAGATACGCAGTATTTT. Translating gives CASSTLGGGTDTQYF.